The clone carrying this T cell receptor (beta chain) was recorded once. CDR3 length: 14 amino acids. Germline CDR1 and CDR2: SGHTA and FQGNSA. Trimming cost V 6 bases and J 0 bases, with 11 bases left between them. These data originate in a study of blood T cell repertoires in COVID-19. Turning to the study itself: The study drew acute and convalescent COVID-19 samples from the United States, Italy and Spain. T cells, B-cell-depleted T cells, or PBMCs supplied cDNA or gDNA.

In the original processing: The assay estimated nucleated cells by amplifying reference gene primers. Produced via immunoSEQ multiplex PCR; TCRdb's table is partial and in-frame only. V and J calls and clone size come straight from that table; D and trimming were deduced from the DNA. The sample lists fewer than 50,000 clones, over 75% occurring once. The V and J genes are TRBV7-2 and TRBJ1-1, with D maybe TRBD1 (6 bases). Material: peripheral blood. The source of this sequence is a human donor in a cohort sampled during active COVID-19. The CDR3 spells CASSYQGMNTEAFF. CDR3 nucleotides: TGTGCCAGCAGTTATCAGGGGATGAACACTGAAGCTTTCTTT.